This T cell receptor (beta chain) was sequenced during a study of T cells after posttransplantation cyclophosphamide. A marrow graft followed busulfan-fludarabine conditioning, with cyclophosphamide on days +3 and +4. Sequencing was performed with immunoSEQ multiplex PCR; in TCRdb, only in-frame clones are kept and a portion is missing. The sample lists around 37,000 clones; around 80% were seen once. Regarding this clone: Its specificity is unknown.

General observations from the study: After PTCy, TRB diversity resembled that of CNI/methotrexate controls.

Germline V gene sequence: CDR1 MDHEN, CDR2 SYDVKM. The V end lost 5 bases, the J end lost 2 bases, and 12 bases lay between the germline ends. The CDR3 spans 14 residues. The sequenced sample was CD4+ T cells sorted from blood, obtained approximately 1,900 days after a stem cell transplant with posttransplant cyclophosphamide. This sequence joins TRBV28 and TRBJ2-5; tentative D call: TRBD2 (6 bases). This TCR came from a female patient in her 40s who received an allogeneic stem cell transplant from a related donor, was CMV-positive, and had no GVHD. Some T cells may possibly be graft donor cells. CDR3 in DNA: TGTGCCAGCAGTGTACACGGGACTCAAGAGACCCAGTACTTC. Protein sequence: CASSVHGTQETQYF.